This entry lists 7 T cell receptor beta chains sequenced from one sample in a study of spatial heterogeneity in lung cancer. Regarding time point: sample taken at primary tumor resection. MiXCR, run by TCRdb on the 5' RACE reads, gives a single entry per CDR3 protein. The sample consists of tens of thousands of distinct CDR3 sequences, less than 5.5% of them appearing once. The sample in question was PBMCs, obtained at surgery. The receptors were sampled from a male donor with early-stage non-small cell lung cancer.

This clonotype was picked up many times. The chain uses TRBV12-3 or TRBV12-4 and TRBJ2-7; the match to TRBD2 covers 7 bases. The CDR3 is 13 residues long. V lost 11 bases, J lost 0 bases, and 7 bases stayed unmatched. In DNA form, the CDR3 reads TGTGCCTCCACTAGCGACCGCTCCTACGAGCAGTACTTC. The encoded protein is CASTSDRSYEQYF.

This clonotype was observed at least ten times. The germline gene is not matched at one end of the junction; a read error may be the cause. The V call is TRBV20-1, the J call TRBJ2-7; tentatively, D is TRBD1 or TRBD2 (6 bases each). The V gene's germline CDR1 is DFQATT and CDR2 SNEGSKA (reference sequence). The CDR3 is made up of 14 amino acids. CDR3 protein: CSARAMGGRYEQYF. The DNA for the CDR3 is TGCAGTGCCAGAGCCATGGGGGGCCGTTACGAGCAGTACTTC.

This clonotype was observed many times. The chain recombines TRBV10-3 with TRBJ2-3; D not resolved. The V end was cut by 8 bases, the J end by 2 bases, with 5 bases between. Per germline, CDR1 ENHRY and CDR2 SYGVKD. The CDR3 consists of 11 residues. CDR3 in amino acids: CAISTTDTQYF. The CDR3 coding sequence is TGTGCCATCTCGACCACAGATACGCAGTATTTT.

At least ten counts were recorded for this clonotype. The chain links TRBV20-1 to TRBJ2-4, with 11 bases matching TRBD2. With 7 bases clipped from V and 1 base from J, the junction kept 9 bases outside the gene matches. Germline CDR1 and CDR2: DFQATT and SNEGSKA (reference sequence). This CDR3 spans 16 amino acids. CDR3 region: CSVSGRALVAKNIQYF. In DNA, the CDR3 is TGCAGTGTTAGCGGGAGGGCCCTCGTGGCCAAAAACATTCAGTACTTC.

This clonotype has at least ten counts. The chain couples TRBV6-2 or TRBV6-3 to TRBJ1-5; D is uncertain. With 7 bases removed from V and 0 bases from J, the gap between germline ends came to 10 bases. The CDR3 runs 14 residues. CDR1 and CDR2 from the germline V gene are MNHEY and SVGEGT. CDR3: CASKTGVSNQPQHF. The DNA for the CDR3 is TGTGCCAGCAAGACCGGGGTTAGCAATCAGCCCCAGCATTTT.

At least ten counts were recorded for this clonotype. A read error may be the cause here, since a much bigger clone is one base away. The chain is built from TRBV2 and TRBJ2-7; 12 bases fit TRBD2. Germline lookup yields CDR1 SNHLY and CDR2 FYNNEI. The J segment lost 4 bases and the V segment lost 6 bases, leaving 4 bases of the junction unmatched. CDR3 length: 14 amino acids. The DNA of the CDR3 is TGTGCCAGCAGCCCGACTAGCGGGAGATACGAGCAGTACTTC. This encodes CASSPTSGRYEQYF.

The sample holds many counts of this clonotype. The chain's CDR3 is CASSHSLAKNIQYF. The DNA for the CDR3 is TGTGCCAGCAGCCACTCGCTAGCCAAAAACATTCAGTACTTC. V is TRBV6-2 or TRBV6-3 and J is TRBJ2-4; D is unresolved. The CDR3 loop spans 14 amino acids. Per germline, CDR1 MNHEY and CDR2 SVGEGT. Trimming cost V 6 bases and J 0 bases, with 9 bases left between them.